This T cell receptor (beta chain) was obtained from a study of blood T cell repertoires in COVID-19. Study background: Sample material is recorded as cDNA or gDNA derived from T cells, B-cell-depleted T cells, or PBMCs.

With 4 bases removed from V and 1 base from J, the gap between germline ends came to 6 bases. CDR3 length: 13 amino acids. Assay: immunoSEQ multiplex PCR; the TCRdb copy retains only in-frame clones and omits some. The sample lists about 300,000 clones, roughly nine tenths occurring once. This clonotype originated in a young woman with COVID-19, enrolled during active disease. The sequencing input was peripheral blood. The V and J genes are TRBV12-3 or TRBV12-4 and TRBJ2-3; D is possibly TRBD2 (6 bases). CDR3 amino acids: CASSSGGTDTQYF. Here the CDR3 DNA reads TGTGCCAGCAGTTCGGGGGGCACAGATACGCAGTATTTT.